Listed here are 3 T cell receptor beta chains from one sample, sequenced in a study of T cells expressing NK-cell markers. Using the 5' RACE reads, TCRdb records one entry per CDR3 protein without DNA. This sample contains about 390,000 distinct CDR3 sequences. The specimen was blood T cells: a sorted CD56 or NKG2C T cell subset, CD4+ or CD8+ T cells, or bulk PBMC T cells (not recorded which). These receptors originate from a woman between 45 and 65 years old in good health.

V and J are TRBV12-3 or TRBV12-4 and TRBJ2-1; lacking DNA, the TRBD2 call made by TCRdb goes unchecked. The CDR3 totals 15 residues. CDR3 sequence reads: CASSSWLAAANEQFF.

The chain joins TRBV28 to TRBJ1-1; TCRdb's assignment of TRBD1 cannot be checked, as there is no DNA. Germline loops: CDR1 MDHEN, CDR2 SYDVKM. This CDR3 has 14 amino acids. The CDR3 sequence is CASSFAGDRGEAFF.

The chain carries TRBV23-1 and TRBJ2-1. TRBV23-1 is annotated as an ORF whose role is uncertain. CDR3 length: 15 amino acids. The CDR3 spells CASSQYQRAYNEQFF.